The rows below give T cell receptor beta chains drawn from one sample of a study of shared clonotypes between healthy human individuals. Method: immunoSEQ multiplex PCR; TCRdb's copy keeps in-frame clones and lacks some. The sample has roughly 2.6 million clones; around 90% are singletons. The source material was naive CD4+ T cells sorted from blood. Every receptor here comes from a man between 18 and 35 years old in good health. CDR3s include the opening cysteine and the closing phenylalanine or tryptophan. Fields, in order: clone size, CDR3 length, J gene, D gene, V gene, CDR3 protein, CDR3 DNA. A D gene is named only where the DNA matches it firmly. A clone size is listed for some rows: how often the clone was seen (once, few, many), or a class if it is expanded.

abundance: few
len: 12
j_gene: TRBJ1-1
d_gene: NA
v_gene: TRBV7-9
CDR3aa: CASSLPGTEAFF
CDR3nt: TGTGCCAGCAGCTTGCCCGGCACTGAAGCTTTCTTT

abundance: NA
len: 16
j_gene: TRBJ2-7
d_gene: TRBD1
v_gene: TRBV4-1
CDR3aa: CASSPFGTGGDYEQYF
CDR3nt: TGCGCCAGCAGCCCCTTCGGGACAGGGGGCGATTACGAGCAGTACTTC

abundance: NA
len: 15
j_gene: TRBJ1-1
d_gene: NA
v_gene: TRBV6-5
CDR3aa: CASSYGRIRDTEAFF
CDR3nt: TGTGCCAGCAGTTACGGACGTATCCGAGACACTGAAGCTTTCTTT

abundance: NA
len: 18
j_gene: TRBJ2-1
d_gene: TRBD2
v_gene: TRBV9
CDR3aa: CASSAGLAGNPSYNEQFF
CDR3nt: TGTGCCAGCAGCGCGGGACTAGCGGGGAATCCCTCCTACAATGAGCAGTTCTTC

abundance: NA
len: 15
j_gene: TRBJ2-7
d_gene: NA
v_gene: TRBV5-5
CDR3aa: CASSLGYTSNYEQYF
CDR3nt: TGTGCCAGCAGCTTGGGTTATACTAGCAACTACGAGCAGTACTTC

abundance: NA
len: 14
j_gene: TRBJ2-3
d_gene: NA
v_gene: TRBV2
CDR3aa: CASGSGPATDTQYF
CDR3nt: TGTGCCAGCGGATCGGGACCCGCGACAGATACGCAGTATTTT

abundance: NA
len: 14
j_gene: TRBJ1-1
d_gene: NA
v_gene: TRBV19
CDR3aa: CASSMRQVNTEAFF
CDR3nt: TGTGCCAGTAGTATGCGGCAAGTCAACACTGAAGCTTTCTTT

abundance: NA
len: 14
j_gene: TRBJ1-5
d_gene: NA
v_gene: TRBV28
CDR3aa: CASSFGRANQPQHF
CDR3nt: TGTGCCAGCAGTTTCGGTAGGGCCAATCAGCCCCAGCATTTT

abundance: NA
len: 12
j_gene: TRBJ1-1
d_gene: TRBD1
v_gene: TRBV12-5
CDR3aa: CASGSGGSVAFF
CDR3nt: TGTGCTAGTGGCTCAGGGGGCTCGGTAGCTTTCTTT

abundance: once
len: 16
j_gene: TRBJ2-3
d_gene: TRBD1
v_gene: TRBV7-7
CDR3aa: CASNRDRITSTDTQYF
CDR3nt: TGTGCTAGCAACCGGGACAGGATAACTAGCACAGATACGCAGTATTTT

abundance: NA
len: 15
j_gene: TRBJ1-4
d_gene: TRBD1
v_gene: TRBV28
CDR3aa: CASSQTGGTNEKLFF
CDR3nt: TGTGCCAGCAGCCAAACAGGGGGAACTAATGAAAAACTGTTTTTT

abundance: NA
len: 12
j_gene: TRBJ1-1
d_gene: NA
v_gene: TRBV19
CDR3aa: CASSGILAEAFF
CDR3nt: TGTGCCAGTAGTGGTATCCTGGCTGAAGCTTTCTTT

abundance: few
len: 13
j_gene: TRBJ1-6
d_gene: NA
v_gene: TRBV10-3
CDR3aa: CAIMEQGGSPLHF
CDR3nt: TGTGCCATCATGGAGCAGGGAGGTTCACCCCTCCACTTT

abundance: NA
len: 15
j_gene: TRBJ1-3
d_gene: NA
v_gene: TRBV7-8
CDR3aa: CASSLLYHSGNTIYF
CDR3nt: TGTGCCAGCAGCTTATTGTATCACTCTGGAAACACCATATATTTT

abundance: NA
len: 14
j_gene: TRBJ1-1
d_gene: NA
v_gene: TRBV6-6
CDR3aa: CASSYGEGGTEAFF
CDR3nt: TGTGCCAGCAGTTACGGGGAAGGGGGGACTGAAGCTTTCTTT

abundance: NA
len: 16
j_gene: TRBJ2-7
d_gene: NA
v_gene: TRBV21-1
CDR3aa: CASSKEKGQGPYEQYF
CDR3nt: TGTGCCAGCAGCAAAGAAAAGGGACAGGGGCCCTACGAGCAGTACTTC

abundance: NA
len: 11
j_gene: TRBJ2-7
d_gene: NA
v_gene: TRBV5-4
CDR3aa: CASSDSSGQYF
CDR3nt: TGTGCCAGCAGCGACTCCTCAGGGCAGTACTTC

abundance: NA
len: 14
j_gene: TRBJ2-6
d_gene: NA
v_gene: TRBV7-2
CDR3aa: CASSFVTGANVLTF
CDR3nt: TGTGCCAGCAGCTTTGTCACTGGGGCCAACGTCCTGACTTTC

abundance: NA
len: 15
j_gene: TRBJ2-7
d_gene: NA
v_gene: TRBV5-4
CDR3aa: CASSLDRPASYEQYF
CDR3nt: TGTGCCAGCAGCTTGGATCGTCCCGCCTCCTACGAGCAGTACTTC

abundance: NA
len: 15
j_gene: TRBJ1-1
d_gene: NA
v_gene: TRBV5-1
CDR3aa: CASSTGGVQNTEAFF
CDR3nt: TGCGCCAGCAGCACCGGGGGGGTACAGAACACTGAAGCTTTCTTT

abundance: NA
len: 16
j_gene: TRBJ1-2
d_gene: TRBD1
v_gene: TRBV19
CDR3aa: CASSQSSGGVYYGYTF
CDR3nt: TGTGCCAGTAGTCAGTCGTCAGGGGGCGTATACTATGGCTACACCTTC

abundance: NA
len: 17
j_gene: TRBJ2-7
d_gene: NA
v_gene: TRBV13
CDR3aa: CASSLGLGVIPTYEQYF
CDR3nt: TGTGCCAGCAGCTTAGGCTTAGGGGTAATCCCTACCTACGAGCAGTACTTC

abundance: NA
len: 11
j_gene: TRBJ2-1
d_gene: NA
v_gene: TRBV7-9
CDR3aa: CASSTYNEQFF
CDR3nt: TGTGCCAGCAGCACTTACAATGAGCAGTTCTTC

abundance: NA
len: 14
j_gene: TRBJ2-7
d_gene: TRBD1
v_gene: TRBV7-2
CDR3aa: CASSLETGGSEQYF
CDR3nt: TGTGCCAGCAGCTTAGAGACAGGGGGATCCGAGCAGTACTTC

abundance: NA
len: 16
j_gene: TRBJ2-3
d_gene: NA
v_gene: TRBV28
CDR3aa: CASTPPGGSPMDTQYF
CDR3nt: TGTGCCAGCACCCCCCCGGGGGGCTCCCCGATGGATACGCAGTATTTT

abundance: NA
len: 10
j_gene: TRBJ1-2
d_gene: NA
v_gene: TRBV11-2
CDR3aa: CASRGVGYTF
CDR3nt: TGTGCCAGCCGTGGGGTCGGCTACACCTTC

abundance: NA
len: 15
j_gene: TRBJ1-1
d_gene: NA
v_gene: TRBV28
CDR3aa: CASNTYQGSGTEAFF
CDR3nt: TGTGCCAGCAATACCTACCAGGGTTCTGGGACTGAAGCTTTCTTT

abundance: NA
len: 16
j_gene: TRBJ2-3
d_gene: TRBD2
v_gene: TRBV5-1
CDR3aa: CASSFSGGPGTDTQYF
CDR3nt: TGCGCCAGCAGCTTTTCGGGGGGGCCTGGCACAGATACGCAGTATTTT

abundance: NA
len: 13
j_gene: TRBJ2-1
d_gene: NA
v_gene: TRBV5-1
CDR3aa: CASSLLGINEQFF
CDR3nt: TGCGCCAGCAGCTTGCTCGGAATCAATGAGCAGTTCTTC

abundance: NA
len: 16
j_gene: TRBJ1-4
d_gene: NA
v_gene: TRBV18
CDR3aa: CASSPRQVATNEKLFF
CDR3nt: TGTGCCAGCTCACCGCGACAGGTGGCGACTAATGAAAAACTGTTTTTT

abundance: NA
len: 13
j_gene: TRBJ1-1
d_gene: NA
v_gene: TRBV6-5
CDR3aa: CASSSQGGTEAFF
CDR3nt: TGTGCCAGCAGTTCCCAGGGTGGGACTGAAGCTTTCTTT

abundance: once
len: 15
j_gene: TRBJ2-7
d_gene: TRBD1
v_gene: TRBV30
CDR3aa: CAWSGGQGILREQYF
CDR3nt: TGTGCCTGGAGTGGGGGACAGGGGATACTTAGGGAGCAGTACTTC

abundance: NA
len: 18
j_gene: TRBJ2-7
d_gene: TRBD1
v_gene: TRBV7-8
CDR3aa: CASSLVKRPGQGAYEQYF
CDR3nt: TGTGCCAGCAGCTTAGTAAAGAGACCGGGACAGGGGGCCTACGAGCAGTACTTC

abundance: NA
len: 13
j_gene: TRBJ1-5
d_gene: NA
v_gene: TRBV28
CDR3aa: CASSLQGRQPQHF
CDR3nt: TGTGCCAGCAGTTTACAGGGGAGGCAGCCCCAGCATTTT

abundance: NA
len: 13
j_gene: TRBJ2-1
d_gene: NA
v_gene: TRBV4-3
CDR3aa: CASSQDRPDEQFF
CDR3nt: TGCGCCAGCAGCCAAGATCGGCCTGATGAGCAGTTCTTC

abundance: NA
len: 16
j_gene: TRBJ2-5
d_gene: NA
v_gene: TRBV7-2
CDR3aa: CASSLEGGWNQETQYF
CDR3nt: TGTGCCAGCAGCTTAGAGGGCGGGTGGAACCAAGAGACCCAGTACTTC

abundance: NA
len: 13
j_gene: TRBJ2-7
d_gene: NA
v_gene: TRBV5-8
CDR3aa: CASSRESVHEQYF
CDR3nt: TGTGCCAGCAGCCGCGAGTCGGTCCACGAGCAGTACTTC

abundance: NA
len: 14
j_gene: TRBJ1-2
d_gene: NA
v_gene: TRBV5-1
CDR3aa: CASSLPGSGHGYTF
CDR3nt: TGCGCCAGCAGCTTGCCCGGATCGGGGCATGGCTACACCTTC

abundance: NA
len: 16
j_gene: TRBJ1-1
d_gene: NA
v_gene: TRBV27
CDR3aa: CASSHAPTEYRSEAFF
CDR3nt: TGTGCCAGCAGTCATGCCCCAACGGAGTATCGGTCTGAAGCTTTCTTT

abundance: NA
len: 13
j_gene: TRBJ1-5
d_gene: NA
v_gene: TRBV7-2
CDR3aa: CASSTSAAQPQHF
CDR3nt: TGTGCCAGCAGCACCTCCGCCGCCCAGCCCCAGCATTTT

abundance: NA
len: 15
j_gene: TRBJ1-3
d_gene: NA
v_gene: TRBV9
CDR3aa: CASSPYMSSGNTIYF
CDR3nt: TGTGCCAGCAGCCCATACATGAGCTCTGGAAACACCATATATTTT

abundance: NA
len: 14
j_gene: TRBJ1-5
d_gene: NA
v_gene: TRBV5-6
CDR3aa: CASSLGGLNQPQHF
CDR3nt: TGTGCCAGCAGCTTGGGGGGGCTCAATCAGCCCCAGCATTTT